What follows describes a single T cell receptor beta chain. This entry comes from a study of blood T cells in healthy people across ages. CDR3 size: 12 residues. After removal of 4 bases from V and 6 bases from J, the junction contained 5 bases not matched to a gene. Germline V gene lookup returns CDR1 SQVTM and CDR2 ANQGSEA. With a J-beta primer mix and a sample-barcoded 5' primer, a second PCR ran roughly 6 to 11 cycles. With 12 random nucleotides, a template-switch adaptor tagged each individual cDNA molecule. Samples each returned at least 3 million CDR3-containing paired-end reads. TCRdb processed the 5' RACE reads anew with MiXCR; each CDR3 protein has one entry. The sample records around 970,000 distinct CDR3 sequences, roughly 51% being singletons. All donors came from Russia, were Caucasian and healthy, and spanned ages about 6 to 95.

V and J are TRBV29-1 and TRBJ2-5; TRBD2 aligns across 7 bases. The specimen was blood. This TCR was sampled from a woman in her fifties or sixties in good health. CDR3 sequence reads: CSVGETSKTQYF. The CDR3 nucleotides are TGCAGCGTTGGTGAGACTAGCAAGACCCAGTACTTC.